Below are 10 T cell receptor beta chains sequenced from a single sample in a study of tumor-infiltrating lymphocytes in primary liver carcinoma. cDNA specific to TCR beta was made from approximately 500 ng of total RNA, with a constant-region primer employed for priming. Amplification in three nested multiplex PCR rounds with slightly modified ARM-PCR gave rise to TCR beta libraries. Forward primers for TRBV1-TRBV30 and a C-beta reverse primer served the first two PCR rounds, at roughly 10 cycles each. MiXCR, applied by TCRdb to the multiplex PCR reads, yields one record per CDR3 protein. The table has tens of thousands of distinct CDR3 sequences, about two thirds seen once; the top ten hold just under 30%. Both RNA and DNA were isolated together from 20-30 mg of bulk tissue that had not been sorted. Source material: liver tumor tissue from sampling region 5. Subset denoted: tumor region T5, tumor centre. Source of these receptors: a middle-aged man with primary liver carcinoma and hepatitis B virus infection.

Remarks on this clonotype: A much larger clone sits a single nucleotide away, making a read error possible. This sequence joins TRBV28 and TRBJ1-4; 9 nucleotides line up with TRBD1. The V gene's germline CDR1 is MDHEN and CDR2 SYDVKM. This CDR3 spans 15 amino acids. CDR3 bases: TGTGCCAGCAGTCCCACAGGGGGCGCAGATGAAAAACGGTTTTTT. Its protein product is CASSPTGGADEKRFF. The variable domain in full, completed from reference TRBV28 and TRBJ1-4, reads DVKVTQSSRYLVKRTGEKVFLECVQDMDHENMFWYRQDPGLGLRLIYFSYDVKMKEKGDIPEGYSVSREKKERFSLILESASTNQTSMYLCASSPTGGADEKRFFGSGTQLSVL.

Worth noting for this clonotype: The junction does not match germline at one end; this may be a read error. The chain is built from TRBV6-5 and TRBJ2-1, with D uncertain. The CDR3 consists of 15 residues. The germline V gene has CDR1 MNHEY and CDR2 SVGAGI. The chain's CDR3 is CASSAKESSYNKQFF. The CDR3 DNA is TGTGCCAGCAGCGCGAAGGAGAGCTCCTACAATAAGCAGTTCTTC.

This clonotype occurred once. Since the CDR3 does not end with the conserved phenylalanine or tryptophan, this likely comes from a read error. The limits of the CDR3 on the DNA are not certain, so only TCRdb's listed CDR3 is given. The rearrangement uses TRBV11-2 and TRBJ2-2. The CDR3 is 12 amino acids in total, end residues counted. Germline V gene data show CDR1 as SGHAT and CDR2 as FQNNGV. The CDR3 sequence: CASSTNTEELFS.

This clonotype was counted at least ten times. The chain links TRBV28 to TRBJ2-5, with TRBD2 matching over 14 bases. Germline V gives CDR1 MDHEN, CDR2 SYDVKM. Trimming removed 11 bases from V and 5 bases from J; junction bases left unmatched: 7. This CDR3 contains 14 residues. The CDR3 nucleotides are TGTGCCGGCGCGACTAGCGGGAGGGGGGAGACCCAGTACTTC. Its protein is CAGATSGRGETQYF. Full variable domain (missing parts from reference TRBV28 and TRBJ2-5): DVKVTQSSRYLVKRTGEKVFLECVQDMDHENMFWYRQDPGLGLRLIYFSYDVKMKEKGDIPEGYSVSREKKERFSLILESASTNQTSMYLCAGATSGRGETQYFGPGTRLLVL.

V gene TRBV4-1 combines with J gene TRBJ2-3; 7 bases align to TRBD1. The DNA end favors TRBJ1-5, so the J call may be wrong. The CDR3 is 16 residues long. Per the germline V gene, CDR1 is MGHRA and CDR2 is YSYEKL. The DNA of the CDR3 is TGCGCCAGCAGCCAGCTCGGGACAGAGGTTACAGATACACAGCATTTT. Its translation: CASSQLGTEVTDTQHF.

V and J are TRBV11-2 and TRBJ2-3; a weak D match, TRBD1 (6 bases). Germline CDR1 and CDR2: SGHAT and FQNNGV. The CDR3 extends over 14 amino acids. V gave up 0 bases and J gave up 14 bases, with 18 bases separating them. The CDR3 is CASSLEDSRDTLYF. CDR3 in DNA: TGTGCCAGCAGCTTAGAGGACAGCAGGGATACACTGTATTTT.

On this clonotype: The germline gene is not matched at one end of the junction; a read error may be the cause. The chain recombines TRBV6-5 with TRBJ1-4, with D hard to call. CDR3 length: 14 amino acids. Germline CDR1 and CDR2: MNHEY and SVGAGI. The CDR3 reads CASWTLGTNEKLFF. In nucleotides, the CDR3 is TGTGCCAGCTGGACCCTGGGCACTAACGAAAAACTGTTTTTT.

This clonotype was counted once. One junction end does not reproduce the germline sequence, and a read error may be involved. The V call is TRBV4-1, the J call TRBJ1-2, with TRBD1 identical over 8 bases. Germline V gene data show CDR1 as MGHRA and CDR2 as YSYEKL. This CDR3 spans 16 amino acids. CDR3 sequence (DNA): TGCACCAGCAACCCAGACCAGGGGGCGTTCAACTATGGCTACACCTTC. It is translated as CTSNPDQGAFNYGYTF.

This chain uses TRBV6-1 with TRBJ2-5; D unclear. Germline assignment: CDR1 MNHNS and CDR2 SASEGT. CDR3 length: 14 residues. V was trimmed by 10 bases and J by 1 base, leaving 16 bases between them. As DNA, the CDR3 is TGTGCCAACACCCCATTGTCGCTCCAAGAGACCCAGTACTTC. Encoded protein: CANTPLSLQETQYF.

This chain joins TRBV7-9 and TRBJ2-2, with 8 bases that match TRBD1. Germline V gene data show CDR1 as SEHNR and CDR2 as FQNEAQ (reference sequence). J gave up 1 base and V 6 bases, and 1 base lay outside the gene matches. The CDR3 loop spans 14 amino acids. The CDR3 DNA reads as TGTGCCAGCAGAGGACAGGGGAACACCGGGGAGCTGTTTTTT. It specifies CASRGQGNTGELFF.